The 20 T cell receptor beta chains below all came from one sample that was sequenced in a study of cytomegalovirus exposure and HLA in healthy donors. PCR was performed using 60 Vbeta and 13 Jbeta primers. The protocol was immunoSEQ multiplex PCR, while the TCRdb copy is restricted to in-frame clones and leaves out a portion. The sample lists over 150,000 clones; about 74% were seen once. The sample was PBMCs. These receptors were taken from a woman in her 40s in good health and CMV-seronegative.

The chain uses TRBV4-1 and TRBJ1-2; D remains unclear. CDR1 and CDR2 (germline): MGHRA, YSYEKL. This CDR3 region has 16 residues. Deletions cut 0 bases from V and 5 bases from J, with 16 bases between. Here the CDR3 DNA reads TGCGCCAGCAGCCAAGATCTTGACGTCAAACAGTATGGCTACACCTTC. It encodes CASSQDLDVKQYGYTF.

The chain uses TRBV10-3 and TRBJ2-1; D perhaps matches TRBD2 (6 bases). The CDR3 consists of 10 residues. CDR1 is ENHRY, CDR2 SYGVKD, per germline. CDR3 coding DNA: TGTTCGAGCGGGCACAATGAGCAGTTCTTC. This gives the protein CSSGHNEQFF.

The chain employs TRBV5-1 and TRBJ2-2; possibly TRBD2 for D (6 bases). Germline CDR1 SGHRS, CDR2 YFSETQ. This CDR3 has 13 residues. Trimming took 5 bases from V and 2 from J, leaving 7 bases between them. This chain's CDR3 is CASSGTNTGELFF. The CDR3 nucleotides are TGCGCCAGCAGTGGGACTAACACCGGGGAGCTGTTTTTT.

The CDR3 coding sequence is TGCGCCAGCAGCTTCGGGCGGGGGGGCCAGGAAGATACGCAGTATTTT. The encoded protein is CASSFGRGGQEDTQYF. This rearrangement joins TRBV5-1 to TRBJ2-3, with TRBD2 matching over 9 bases. The CDR3 is made up of 16 amino acids. Germline V CDR1 and CDR2: SGHRS, YFSETQ. V was pared by 2 bases and J by 5 bases, with 9 bases of the junction left unmatched.

This chain joins TRBV11-2 and TRBJ1-2; D is unclear. V shed 1 base and J shed 7 bases, with 7 bases lying between them. This CDR3 region has 12 residues. Germline V gives CDR1 SGHAT, CDR2 FQNNGV. CDR3 nucleotides: TGTGCCAGCAGCTTAGGGTGGAGTGGCTACACCTTC. Translating gives CASSLGWSGYTF. Full variable domain (remainder filled in from reference TRBV11-2 and TRBJ1-2): EAGVAQSPRYKIIEKRQSVAFWCNPISGHATLYWYQQILGQGPKLLIQFQNNGVVDDSQLPKDRFSAERLKGVDSTLKIQPAKLEDSAVYLCASSLGWSGYTFGSGTRLTVV.

J is TRBJ2-5 and V is TRBV29-1, with TRBD1 matching 9 bases. The DNA matches TRBJ2-7 better at its end, which makes the J call doubtful. The CDR3 sequence is 14 residues long. From germline, CDR1 is SQVTM and CDR2 ANQGSEA. CDR3 DNA: TGCAGCGCGACCTACCGGGACAGGGTCTACGAGCAGTACTTC. The encoded protein is CSATYRDRVYEQYF.

The rearrangement joins TRBV5-1 to TRBJ1-3; perhaps TRBD1 as D (5 bases). Germline V gene lookup returns CDR1 SGHRS and CDR2 YFSETQ. Deletions cut 4 bases from V and 2 bases from J, with 16 bases between. The CDR3 contains 16 residues. This chain's CDR3 is CASSPGTPATGNTIYF. The CDR3 DNA sequence: TGCGCCAGCAGCCCCGGGACTCCAGCTACTGGAAACACCATATATTTT.

The V call is TRBV6-6, the J call TRBJ1-2, with D possibly being TRBD1 (6 bases). The CDR3 extends over 14 amino acids. V was clipped by 7 bases and J by 4 bases, with 16 bases between them. Germline lookup yields CDR1 MNHNY and CDR2 SVGAGI (reference sequence). The CDR3 coding sequence is TGTGCCAGCACCCCCACAGGGTTGGGCTATGGCTACACCTTC. This encodes CASTPTGLGYGYTF.

A few counts support this clone. The rearrangement joins TRBV2 to TRBJ1-1; D gene ambiguous. Per the germline V gene, CDR1 is SNHLY and CDR2 is FYNNEI. The germline V and J ends were trimmed by 8 bases and 7 bases, with 8 bases remaining between them. This CDR3 has 10 amino acids. CDR3 DNA: TGTGCCAGCGATGGAGGTGAAGCTTTCTTT. Amino acids: CASDGGEAFF.

The V call is TRBV7-9, the J call TRBJ2-1; no firm D call. CDR3 length: 14 amino acids. V was cut by 3 bases and J by 0 bases, with 6 bases left in between. CDR1 is SEHNR and CDR2 is FQNEAQ in the germline V gene (reference sequence). In nucleotides, the CDR3 is TGTGCCAGCAGCTTGAGTAGCTCCTACAATGAGCAGTTCTTC. Translating it yields CASSLSSSYNEQFF.

Only one count was recorded for this clone. This sequence joins TRBV4-1 and TRBJ2-1; 15 nucleotides line up with TRBD2. The J segment lost 9 bases and the V segment lost 0 bases, leaving 3 bases of the junction unmatched. Looked up from germline, CDR1 is MGHRA and CDR2 is YSYEKL. The CDR3 is made up of 16 amino acids. CDR3 DNA sequence: TGCGCCAGCAGCCAAGATCAGGGACTAGCGGGGGGTGAGCAGTTCTTC. As protein: CASSQDQGLAGGEQFF.

The V gene is TRBV5-8, the J gene TRBJ1-2, with D possibly being TRBD1 (5 bases). Trimming took 0 bases from V and 6 from J, leaving 12 bases between them. The CDR3 runs to 14 residues. From germline, CDR1 is SGHTS and CDR2 YDEGEE. DNA for the CDR3: TGTGCCAGCAGCTTGGTGGCGGGGCTGGATGGCTACACCTTC. Residues: CASSLVAGLDGYTF.

The gene calls are TRBV7-9 and TRBJ2-1; 13 bases align to TRBD2. Germline-derived CDR1 and CDR2 are SEHNR and FQNEAQ (reference sequence). The CDR3 has 17 amino acids. The V gene end was trimmed by 6 bases and the J gene end by 5 bases; junction bases not matched to a gene: 10. DNA of the CDR3: TGTGCCAGCAGTACCAGACTAGCGGGAGGCCCACACAATGAGCAGTTCTTC. Encoded protein: CASSTRLAGGPHNEQFF.

The chain uses TRBV7-2 and TRBJ1-2; 7 nucleotides match TRBD1. J lost 5 bases, V lost 5 bases, and 14 bases had no gene match. This CDR3 has 16 residues. Germline V gene data show CDR1 as SGHTA and CDR2 as FQGNSA. The CDR3 spells CASSPPTGARGYGYTF. For the CDR3, the DNA is TGTGCCAGCAGCCCCCCTACAGGGGCCCGGGGGTATGGCTACACCTTC.

V and J are TRBV2 and TRBJ1-4; 9 bases fit TRBD1. This CDR3 has 15 residues. V was clipped by 7 bases and J by 4 bases; unmatched bases: 7. Germline lookup yields CDR1 SNHLY and CDR2 FYNNEI. CDR3 in amino acids: CASTRLGQGNEKLFF. The CDR3 DNA is TGTGCCAGCACCCGCCTGGGACAGGGTAATGAAAAACTGTTTTTT. The full variable domain, completed using reference TRBV2 and TRBJ1-4, is EPEVTQTPSHQVTQMGQEVILRCVPISNHLYFYWYRQILGQKVEFLVSFYNNEISEKSEIFDDQFSVERPDGSNFTLKIRSTKLEDSAMYFCASTRLGQGNEKLFFGSGTQLSVL.

In DNA form, the CDR3 reads TGTGCCTGGGGGCTAGCGGGAGTCAATGAGCAGTTCTTC. It translates to CAWGLAGVNEQFF. This chain uses TRBV30 with TRBJ2-1; 10 bases are shared with TRBD2. Germline loops: CDR1 GTSNPN, CDR2 SVGIG (reference sequence). With V trimmed by 5 bases and J by 6 bases, 4 bases remained unmatched. The CDR3 sequence is 13 residues long.

The V gene is TRBV29-1, the J gene TRBJ2-1; 12 positions match TRBD2. This CDR3 has 14 amino acids. Unmatched junction bases numbered 6, after V lost 7 bases and J lost 5 bases. CDR1 SQVTM and CDR2 ANQGSEA come from the germline V gene. This chain's CDR3 is CSGRLAGAHNEQFF. CDR3 DNA sequence: TGCAGCGGTCGACTAGCGGGAGCGCACAATGAGCAGTTCTTC.

CDR3 bases: TGTGCCAGCAGCTCCAGGGGAAGTTCACCCCTCCACTTT. Amino acids: CASSSRGSSPLHF. V gene TRBV11-2 combines with J gene TRBJ1-6; D possibly corresponds to TRBD1 (6 bases). The CDR3 sequence is 13 residues long. In germline, CDR1 is SGHAT, CDR2 FQNNGV. V lost 4 bases and J lost 9, with 10 bases in between.

The V and J genes are TRBV11-3 and TRBJ1-1; TRBD1 might be the D (5 bases). CDR1 is SGHNT and CDR2 is YENEEA in the germline V gene. CDR3 length: 15 amino acids. Deletions cut 1 base from V and 5 bases from J, with 14 bases between. In nucleotides, the CDR3 is TGTGCCAGCAGCTTAGTGTCAGGGTCTGGAACTGAAGCTTTCTTT. It is translated as CASSLVSGSGTEAFF. Full variable domain (remainder filled in from reference TRBV11-3 and TRBJ1-1): EAGVVQSPRYKIIEKKQPVAFWCNPISGHNTLYWYLQNLGQGPELLIRYENEEAVDDSQLPKDRFSAERLKGVDSTLKIQPAELGDSAVYLCASSLVSGSGTEAFFGQGTRLTVV.

The rearrangement links TRBV28 to TRBJ2-7; D might be TRBD1 (5 bases). V dropped 3 bases and J dropped 7 bases, with 16 bases sitting between them. CDR1 and CDR2 (germline): MDHEN, SYDVKM. The CDR3 spans 14 residues. The DNA for the CDR3 is TGTGCCAGCAGTTTGGGGCAGGTGTCGCGGGAGCAGTACTTC. Translated, it gives CASSLGQVSREQYF.